The next 19 T cell receptor beta chains were all read from a single sample in a study of tumor-infiltrating lymphocytes in primary liver carcinoma. Germline DNA was extracted alongside blood RNA, which was obtained from unsorted whole blood. The input was 500 ng total RNA; TCR beta cDNA was made from it with a constant-region primer. A slightly modified ARM-PCR protocol with three nested multiplex PCR rounds produced these TCR beta libraries. TRBV1-TRBV30 forward and Cbeta reverse primers drove the first two approximately 10-cycle rounds. TCRdb independently ran MiXCR on the multiplex PCR reads; one entry per CDR3 protein. The table records 300,000 to 400,000 distinct CDR3 sequences, 65% of them present only once. Sequences were obtained from peripheral blood. These TCRs come from a man aged 35-49 years with primary liver carcinoma and hepatitis B virus infection.

This clonotype was counted only a few times. The CDR3 nucleotides are TGTGCCAGCAGCTTTATCGACAGGGGGCCTTACGAGCAGTACTTC. Its translation is CASSFIDRGPYEQYF. The genes are TRBV7-9 and TRBJ2-7; 10 nucleotides match TRBD1. CDR1 and CDR2 (germline): SEHNR, FQNEAQ (reference sequence). This CDR3 is built from 15 residues. Trimming cost V 3 bases and J 4 bases; bases outside gene matches: 6.

This clonotype was recorded only once. This may stem from a read error, because a much larger clone lies one nucleotide away. This chain links TRBV12-3 or TRBV12-4 with TRBJ2-3, with D uncertain. Deletions cut 7 bases from V and 0 bases from J, with 8 bases between. The CDR3 spans 13 residues. This chain's CDR3 is CASNRSSTDTQYF. The DNA for the CDR3 is TGTGCCAGCAATAGGTCTAGCACAGATACGCAGTATTTT.

This clonotype was observed a few times. CDR3: CASSPGTEYGTTDTQYF. As DNA, the CDR3 is TGTGCCAGCAGCCCCGGGACAGAGTATGGGACGACAGATACGCAGTATTTT. The chain joins TRBV11-3 to TRBJ2-3; 7 bases fit TRBD1. The V gene end was trimmed by 5 bases and the J gene end by 3 bases; junction bases not matched to a gene: 14. This CDR3 comprises 17 residues. CDR1 is SGHNT and CDR2 is YENEEA in the germline V gene.

This clonotype was detected only once. The chain combines TRBV4-1 with TRBJ2-7, with D tentatively TRBD1 (7 bases). V lost 2 bases, J lost 3 bases, and 20 bases lay in between. Germline values: CDR1 MGHRA, CDR2 YSYEKL. The CDR3 sequence is 17 residues long. The CDR3 sequence is CASSQPPGAGGLYEQYF. In DNA form, the CDR3 reads TGCGCCAGCAGCCAACCTCCCGGGGCAGGGGGGCTCTACGAGCAGTACTTC.

This clonotype was counted between two and nine times. Being one base from a much bigger clone, this may be a read error. V gene TRBV29-1 combines with J gene TRBJ2-7; 9 bases line up with TRBD2. The CDR3 contains 15 residues. CDR1 is SQVTM and CDR2 is ANQGSEA in the germline V gene. Trimming cost V 4 bases and J 2 bases; bases outside gene matches: 9. CDR3 nucleotide sequence: TGCAGCGTTGGAGTGGGGCGGGAGGGTGCCTACGAGCAGTACTTC. It is translated as CSVGVGREGAYEQYF.

This clonotype has a count of ten or more. The V and J genes are TRBV29-1 and TRBJ1-2, with TRBD1 matching 8 bases. This CDR3 contains 12 residues. The V and J ends lost 6 bases and 10 bases, in that order; junction bases with no gene match: 10. Germline assignment: CDR1 SQVTM and CDR2 ANQGSEA. The CDR3 nucleotides are TGCAGCGTAAGGACAGGGAGAGATCTCTACACCTTC. The encoded protein is CSVRTGRDLYTF.

With respect to this clonotype: With a much larger clone just one base away, this may be a read error. The chain links TRBV5-5 to TRBJ1-2; the D is unclear. CDR1 and CDR2 from the germline V gene are SGHKS and YYEKEE (reference sequence). The CDR3 runs 13 residues. The ends were cut back, 4 bases at V and 7 bases at J, with 14 bases in the middle. The CDR3 reads CASSPVMGSGYTF. CDR3 nucleotides: TGTGCCAGCAGCCCCGTCATGGGATCTGGCTACACCTTC.

On this clonotype itself: A single base separates this from a much larger clone, so it may be a read error. This chain links TRBV6-1 with TRBJ2-3; D is uncertain. The CDR3 loop spans 13 amino acids. Germline CDR1 is MNHNS and CDR2 is SASEGT. CDR3 DNA sequence: TGTGCCAGCAGTGAAGCGTGGGCAGATATGCAGTATTTT. It encodes CASSEAWADMQYF.

A word on this clonotype: A read error is possible here, since a much larger clone lies one base away. The V call is TRBV12-3 or TRBV12-4, the J call TRBJ2-5; D is perhaps TRBD2 (5 bases). The CDR3 has 15 amino acids. CDR3 bases: TGTGCCATCAGTTTAGGATTCTTTGAGGGAGAGACCCAGTACTTC. Amino acid sequence: CAISLGFFEGETQYF.

About this clonotype: The junction does not match germline at one end; this may be a read error. V usage is TRBV12-3 or TRBV12-4 and J usage is TRBJ2-5, with 8 bases matching TRBD2. The CDR3 sequence is 13 residues long. In DNA, the CDR3 is TGTGCCAGCCGGGGAGCGGGAGTAGGGACCCGGTACTTC. This translates into CASRGAGVGTRYF.

This chain joins TRBV4-3 and TRBJ2-5, with 9 bases matching TRBD2. Germline V lookup: CDR1 LGHNA, CDR2 YSLEER. The CDR3 runs to 17 residues. V shed 1 base and J 2 bases; nucleotides not matched to a gene: 8. The DNA of the CDR3 is TGCGCCAGCAGCCAAGTGGTTCGACTAGCGGAACAAGAGACCCAGTACTTC. Amino acid sequence: CASSQVVRLAEQETQYF.

This clonotype turned up a few times. A much larger clonotype is one base distant, so this may be a read error. The V and J genes are TRBV6-1 and TRBJ2-7; D is undetermined. The CDR3 has 13 residues. Germline V gene lookup returns CDR1 MNHNS and CDR2 SASEGT. The CDR3 here is CASGDRVGNEQYF. The CDR3 coding sequence is TGTGCCAGCGGTGACCGGGTAGGAAACGAGCAGTACTTC.

Concerning this clonotype itself: The germline gene is not matched at one end of the junction; a read error may be the cause. The chain employs TRBV11-2 and TRBJ2-3, with TRBD2 identical over 8 bases. CDR3 length equals 15 residues. CDR1 is SGHAT and CDR2 is FQNNGV in the germline V gene. The CDR3 region is CVSCSPGLDTDTQYF. CDR3 nucleotide sequence: TGTGTCAGCTGCTCCCCGGGACTAGACACAGATACGCAGTATTTT.

This clonotype was picked up many times. This rearrangement joins TRBV28 to TRBJ2-2; 11 bases agree with TRBD1. There are 16 residues in the CDR3. The V segment lost 5 bases and the J segment 5 bases; nucleotides outside the gene matches: 7. The germline CDR1 and CDR2 sequences are MDHEN and SYDVKM. The CDR3 sequence is CASSPPGQGGTGELFF. As DNA, the CDR3 is TGTGCCAGCAGTCCCCCGGGACAGGGGGGAACCGGGGAGCTGTTTTTT.

Concerning this clonotype: This clone may be a read error of a much larger clone one base away. This sequence joins TRBV4-1 and TRBJ2-2, with D possibly matching TRBD1 (7 bases). Germline V lookup: CDR1 MGHRA, CDR2 YSYEKL. The length of the CDR3 is 16 residues. CDR3: CASSHGRGANTGEPFF. DNA for the CDR3: TGCGCCAGCAGCCATGGCAGGGGGGCGAACACCGGGGAGCCGTTTTTT.

With respect to this clonotype: A much larger clonotype is one base distant, so this may be a read error. The chain is built from TRBV6-2 or TRBV6-3 and TRBJ2-7, with unresolved D. Trimming stripped 0 bases from V and 4 bases from J, with 7 bases between. This CDR3 comprises 13 residues. Germline V lookup: CDR1 MNHEY, CDR2 SVGEGT. The CDR3 region has the DNA TGTGCCAGCAGTTACTCCTGGGGATACGAGCAGTACTTC. It yields the protein CASSYSWGYEQYF.

This clonotype was seen repeatedly, ten times or more. This chain links TRBV6-2 or TRBV6-3 with TRBJ1-5; D is undetermined. CDR1 MNHEY and CDR2 SVGEGT come from the germline V gene. The CDR3 has 18 amino acids. The ends were cut back, 0 bases at V and 4 bases at J, with 19 bases in the middle. The CDR3 region has the DNA TGTGCCAGCAGTTACTCGCCGATGGCGGGCCACTGGAATCAGCCCCAGCATTTT. Translation gives CASSYSPMAGHWNQPQHF.

As concerns this clonotype: Sequence at one end of the junction differs from germline and may be a read error. The chain has TRBV6-2 or TRBV6-3 and TRBJ2-7, with unresolved D. The CDR3 contains 16 residues. The germline gives CDR1 MNHEY, CDR2 SVGEGT. The CDR3 sequence: CASCYALRIRSYEQYF. The CDR3, as DNA: TGTGCCAGCTGTTACGCTCTTCGCATCCGCTCCTACGAGCAGTACTTC.

On this clonotype itself: This may be a read error, as it is one base from a much larger clone. This sequence joins TRBV6-1 and TRBJ2-1; D is possibly TRBD2 (6 bases). The CDR3 length is 11 residues. CDR1 and CDR2 (germline): MNHNS, SASEGT. CDR3 coding DNA: TGTGCCAGCAGGGAGGGCTATGATCAGTTCTTC. Translating gives CASREGYDQFF.